Sequencing of this T cell receptor beta chain was carried out in a study of blood T cell repertoires in COVID-19. Study at large: PBMCs, B-cell-depleted T cells, or T cells provided the cDNA or gDNA that made up the material.

Authors' processing steps: Nucleated cell number was recorded as an estimate derived from reference gene primer amplification. Repertoires were generated with immunoSEQ multiplex PCR, while TCRdb's copy carries only in-frame clones and drops some. Clone size and V and J calls were adopted from that table, with D and trimming inferred from the DNA. The sample has approximately 66,000 clones, 89% seen once. This CDR3 is built from 14 residues. Looked up from germline, CDR1 is MGHRA and CDR2 is YSYEKL. Between the trimmed V and J ends, which lost 1 base and 8 bases, there was a span of 13 bases. The rearrangement links TRBV4-1 to TRBJ2-3; D perhaps matches TRBD2 (5 bases). The source of this sequence is a man between 60 and 70 years old with acute or convalescent COVID-19. The specimen was peripheral blood. The CDR3 coding sequence is TGCGCCAGCAGCCAAGGCCCGGGCGGAGGTACGCAGTATTTT. As protein: CASSQGPGGGTQYF.